Listed here are 21 T cell receptor beta chains from one sample, sequenced in a study of T cells in Graves' hyperthyroidism and ophthalmopathy. Amplification yielded TCR beta CDR3 regions, with RNA transcripts as the source. The HTBI primer set served for first-round RT-PCR of the TCR CDR3. TCRdb called the multiplex PCR reads again in MiXCR, with one record for every CDR3 protein. The sample has hundreds of thousands of distinct CDR3 sequences; 15% to 20% are singletons. Sequencing used blood. Every receptor here comes from a woman aged 30 to 39 with Graves' hyperthyroidism.

The sample holds many counts of this clonotype. The gene calls are TRBV2 and TRBJ1-2; a weak D match, TRBD1 (5 bases). The germline CDR1 and CDR2 sequences are SNHLY and FYNNEI. The CDR3 runs to 15 residues. The ends were cut back, 6 bases at V and 4 bases at J, with 18 bases in the middle. The CDR3 region has the DNA TGTGCCAGCAGCCAAACGGGGCCTCAGAGCTATGGCTACACCTTC. The encoded protein is CASSQTGPQSYGYTF.

Ten or more counts support this clonotype. The chain links TRBV28 to TRBJ2-2; 7 positions agree with TRBD1. This CDR3 contains 16 residues. Germline trimming cut 4 bases from V and 1 base from J; bases unmatched to any gene: 6. The germline V gene encodes CDR1 MDHEN and CDR2 SYDVKM. The CDR3 spells CASSSTGYGNTGELFF. Written as DNA, the CDR3 is TGTGCCAGCAGTTCGACAGGGTATGGGAACACCGGGGAGCTGTTTTTT.

CDR3 amino acids: CATRDVYGYTF. In DNA form, the CDR3 reads TGTGCCACCCGGGACGTCTATGGCTACACCTTC. The J gene is TRBJ1-2, the V gene TRBV24-1; D is perhaps TRBD1 (5 bases). Between the trimmed V and J ends, which lost 9 bases and 4 bases, there was a span of 8 bases. The CDR3 covers 11 residues. Germline V gives CDR1 KGHDR, CDR2 SFDVKD.

The sample holds a few counts of this clonotype. The rearrangement uses TRBV6-2 or TRBV6-3 and TRBJ2-2, with a possible D match to TRBD2 (6 bases). The CDR3 sequence is 14 residues long. V was shortened by 6 bases and J by 7 bases, with 15 bases between the two germline ends. From germline, CDR1 is MNHEY and CDR2 SVGEGT. DNA for the CDR3: TGTGCCAGCAGAACCGGGACTGAACTCGGGGAGCTGTTTTTT. Its protein product is CASRTGTELGELFF.

The rearrangement joins TRBV12-3 or TRBV12-4 to TRBJ2-7; D gene unclear. This CDR3 spans 15 amino acids. V lost 4 bases to trimming and J lost 1 base, with 14 bases between them. DNA of the CDR3: TGTGCCAGCAGTTCTCATAGGACGTATTCCTACGAGCAGTACTTC. Amino acid sequence: CASSSHRTYSYEQYF.

In the case of this clonotype: One end of the junction varies from germline; a read error may be responsible. The CDR3 loop reads CASSLAGLAGGVNEQSF. CDR3 in DNA: TGTGCCAGCAGCTTAGCAGGGCTAGCGGGAGGTGTCAATGAGCAGTCCTTC. V gene TRBV7-6 combines with J gene TRBJ2-1; 11 bases are a match to TRBD2. The CDR3 runs to 17 residues. CDR1 and CDR2 (germline): SGHVS, FNYEAQ.

This clonotype came up many times. The chain couples TRBV7-3 to TRBJ1-1, with TRBD1 matching 11 bases. V lost 0 bases to trimming and J lost 2 bases; unmatched junction nucleotides: 5. Looked up from germline, CDR1 is SGHTA and CDR2 is FQGTGA. The CDR3 loop spans 17 amino acids. This CDR3 reads CASSLTGQGARNTEAFF. The CDR3 DNA follows: TGTGCCAGCAGCTTAACCGGACAGGGGGCGCGCAACACTGAAGCTTTCTTT.

This clonotype was seen repeatedly, ten times or more. This chain links TRBV2 with TRBJ1-5; D not resolved. Between the trimmed V and J ends, which lost 4 bases and 2 bases, there was a span of 12 bases. The germline V gene has CDR1 SNHLY and CDR2 FYNNEI. The CDR3 runs 15 residues. This CDR3 is CASSGREVGNQPQHF. CDR3 sequence (DNA): TGTGCCAGCAGTGGCCGGGAGGTAGGCAATCAGCCCCAGCATTTT.

This clonotype has only a few counts. This chain joins TRBV29-1 and TRBJ2-3; 11 bases agree with TRBD2. The V and J ends lost 7 bases and 2 bases, in that order; junction bases with no gene match: 11. The CDR3 totals 16 residues. CDR1 SQVTM and CDR2 ANQGSEA come from the germline V gene. CDR3 DNA sequence: TGCAGCGCCCCTCAGGGACTAGCGGAGAACACAGATACGCAGTATTTT. It specifies CSAPQGLAENTDTQYF.

This clonotype was seen a handful of times. V usage is TRBV5-4 and J usage is TRBJ2-2; tentative D call: TRBD2 (6 bases). Trimming left V 3 bases short and J 6 bases short, with 15 bases between. The CDR3 is 15 amino acids. The germline gives CDR1 SGHNT, CDR2 YYREEE (reference sequence). DNA for the CDR3: TGTGCCAGCAGCTATCCCACGACTAGGGCCGGGGAGCTGTTTTTT. It encodes CASSYPTTRAGELFF.

This clonotype came up many times. V usage is TRBV28 and J usage is TRBJ2-7; no reliable D call. The CDR3 is 14 residues long. Germline V gene data show CDR1 as MDHEN and CDR2 as SYDVKM. Deletions cut 8 bases from V and 0 bases from J, with 14 bases between. This CDR3 reads CASVLDLSSYEQYF. CDR3 DNA sequence: TGTGCCAGCGTTTTAGACCTTAGCTCCTACGAGCAGTACTTC.

On this clonotype itself: This clone may be a read error of a much larger clone one base away. This rearrangement joins TRBV7-2 to TRBJ2-1, with 9 bases that match TRBD2. The CDR3 has 14 amino acids. The germline V gene has CDR1 SGHTA and CDR2 FQGNSA. Germline trimming cut 4 bases from V and 2 bases from J; bases unmatched to any gene: 0. The CDR3 DNA reads TGTGCCAGCAGCTCTAGCGGGGCCTACAATGAGCAGTTCTTC. Its protein product is CASSSSGAYNEQFF.

This clonotype was seen ten or more times. V usage is TRBV6-1 and J usage is TRBJ1-2; D is ambiguous. V lost 5 bases and J lost 6, with 13 bases in between. The length of the CDR3 is 13 residues. Germline lookup yields CDR1 MNHNS and CDR2 SASEGT. The CDR3 region has the DNA TGTGCCAGCAGTCTCCTTGGAGGCGATGGCTACACCTTC. It encodes CASSLLGGDGYTF.

This clonotype was observed many times. The V gene is TRBV28, the J gene TRBJ2-1; 9 nucleotides line up with TRBD2. The length of the CDR3 is 15 residues. The germline V gene encodes CDR1 MDHEN and CDR2 SYDVKM. Trimming cost V 5 bases and J 8 bases; bases outside gene matches: 10. CDR3 loop: CASSLPGLAVDEQFF. CDR3 DNA: TGTGCCAGCAGTCTTCCGGGACTAGCAGTTGATGAGCAGTTCTTC.

This clonotype occurred a few times. This CDR3 reads CASSSGMSGTNEQYF. CDR3 sequence (DNA): TGTGCCAGCAGTTCCGGAATGAGCGGGACAAACGAGCAGTACTTC. This chain links TRBV6-5 with TRBJ2-7, with D possibly TRBD2 on 7 matching bases. CDR1 is MNHEY, CDR2 SVGAGI, per germline. This CDR3 is built from 15 residues. V shed 4 bases and J shed 5 bases, with 18 bases lying between them.

This clonotype was seen at least ten times. The chain carries TRBV7-2 and TRBJ2-2, with 8 bases aligning to TRBD2. The CDR3 is 15 amino acids. Per the germline V gene, CDR1 is SGHTA and CDR2 is FQGNSA. The ends lost 4 bases at V and 7 bases at J; junction bases unmatched: 8. CDR3 coding DNA: TGTGCCAGCAGCTCCTTAGCGGGGCTCGACGGGGAGCTGTTTTTT. Its protein is CASSSLAGLDGELFF.

This clonotype was detected many times. The chain carries TRBV5-1 and TRBJ2-2; no clear D gene. This CDR3 is 13 amino acids long. Looked up from germline, CDR1 is SGHRS and CDR2 is YFSETQ. Trimming removed 4 bases at V and 6 bases at J, with 10 bases between. In DNA form, the CDR3 reads TGCGCCAGCAGCCCCGAAGGAGCCGGGGAGCTGTTTTTT. It codes for CASSPEGAGELFF.

This clonotype was observed at least ten times. The gene calls are TRBV28 and TRBJ1-2; D not certain. The CDR3 spans 13 residues. The germline gives CDR1 MDHEN, CDR2 SYDVKM. The V end was cut by 4 bases, the J end by 8 bases, with 14 bases between. The CDR3 DNA sequence: TGTGCCAGCAGTTCAGCCGACGGGAGGGGCTACACCTTC. This sequence encodes CASSSADGRGYTF.

At least ten counts were recorded for this clonotype. This chain uses TRBV12-3 or TRBV12-4 with TRBJ2-3; D ambiguous. Trimming removed 2 bases at V and 2 bases at J, with 8 bases between. The CDR3 has 14 residues. The CDR3 here is CASSLSLPTDTQYF. CDR3 coding DNA: TGTGCCAGCAGTTTATCGCTACCCACAGATACGCAGTATTTT.

The chain links TRBV20-1 to TRBJ1-5; D remains unclear. V was cut by 5 bases and J by 5 bases, with 13 bases left in between. The CDR3 spans 13 residues. In germline, CDR1 is DFQATT, CDR2 SNEGSKA (reference sequence). The CDR3 coding sequence is TGCAGTGCTGAGAGCGGTTACGATCAGCCCCAGCATTTT. Protein: CSAESGYDQPQHF.

In its sample, this clonotype was seen many times. The V gene is TRBV20-1, the J gene TRBJ2-1; no clear D. The CDR3 length is 9 residues. From germline, CDR1 is DFQATT and CDR2 SNEGSKA (reference sequence). Between the trimmed V and J ends, which lost 5 bases and 6 bases, there was a span of 2 bases. The DNA for the CDR3 is TGCAGTGCTTCCAATGAGCAGTTCTTC. It is translated as CSASNEQFF.